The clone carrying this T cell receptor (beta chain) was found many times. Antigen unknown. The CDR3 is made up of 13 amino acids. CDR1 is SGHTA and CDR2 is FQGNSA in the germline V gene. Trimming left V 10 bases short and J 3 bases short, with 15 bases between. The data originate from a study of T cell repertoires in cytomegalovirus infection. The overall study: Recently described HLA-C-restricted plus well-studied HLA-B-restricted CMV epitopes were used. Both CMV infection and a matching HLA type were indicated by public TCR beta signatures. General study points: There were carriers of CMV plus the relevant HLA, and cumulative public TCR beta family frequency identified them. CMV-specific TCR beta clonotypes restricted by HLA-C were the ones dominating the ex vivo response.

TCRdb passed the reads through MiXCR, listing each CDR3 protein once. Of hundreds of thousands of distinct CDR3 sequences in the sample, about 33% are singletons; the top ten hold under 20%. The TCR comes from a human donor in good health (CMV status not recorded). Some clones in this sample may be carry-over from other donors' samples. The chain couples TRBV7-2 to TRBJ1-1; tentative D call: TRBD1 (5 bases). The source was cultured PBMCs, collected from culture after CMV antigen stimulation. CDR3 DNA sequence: TGTGCCACACAACAGGTTTTAGACACTGAAGCTTTCTTT. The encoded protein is CATQQVLDTEAFF.